This passage covers 3 T cell receptor beta chains from one sample sequenced in a study of blood T cell repertoires in COVID-19. The repertoire was sequenced with immunoSEQ multiplex PCR; TCRdb's copy has only in-frame clones and lacks some. The sample consists of under 250,000 clones, roughly 84% of them appearing once. Sample: peripheral blood. The origin of the receptors is an elderly woman with acute or convalescent COVID-19.

This clone came up once. The V and J genes are TRBV6-5 and TRBJ1-1; D perhaps matches TRBD1 (6 bases). V was trimmed by 8 bases and J by 1 base, leaving 11 bases between them. This CDR3 spans 13 amino acids. CDR1 is MNHEY and CDR2 is SVGAGI in the germline V gene. CDR3 sequence: CASRKQGNTEAFF. The CDR3 coding sequence is TGTGCCAGCCGCAAACAGGGGAACACTGAAGCTTTCTTT.

The CDR3 nucleotides are TGTGCCAGTAGTATGGGACTAGCTTCTTATGAGCAGTTCTTC. It is translated as CASSMGLASYEQFF. The rearrangement joins TRBV19 to TRBJ2-1; the match to TRBD2 covers 9 bases. Germline values: CDR1 LNHDA, CDR2 SQIVND (reference sequence). This CDR3 is built from 14 residues. J was trimmed by 8 bases and V by 3 bases; bases with no gene match: 5.

This chain uses TRBV7-3 with TRBJ2-5; 12 bases are a match to TRBD2. The germline V gene encodes CDR1 SGHTA and CDR2 FQGTGA. The CDR3 sequence is 18 residues long. The V gene end was trimmed by 5 bases and the J gene end by 5 bases; junction bases not matched to a gene: 15. The CDR3 coding sequence is TGTGCCAGCAGCCCAAGGACTAGCGGGGTACAACAGGAGGAGACCCAGTACTTC. Amino acids: CASSPRTSGVQQEETQYF.